This T cell receptor beta chain was sequenced during a study of blood T cell repertoires in COVID-19. Background on the study: PBMCs, B-cell-depleted T cells, or T cells provided the cDNA or gDNA that made up the material.

Assay used: immunoSEQ multiplex PCR; TCRdb lists only in-frame clones, some missing. Here the sample spans under 200,000 clones, just under 85% being singletons. This TCR came from a man aged 35 to 55 who had recovered from COVID-19. The sequenced sample consisted of peripheral blood.

CDR3 nucleotides: TGTGCCAGTAGATCCCAAGCGGGGGCCGGGGTCGGGGAGCTGTTTTTT. Protein product: CASRSQAGAGVGELFF. The chain is built from TRBV19 and TRBJ2-2; 8 bases are a match to TRBD2. The CDR3 runs 16 residues. J was trimmed by 7 bases and V by 6 bases; bases with no gene match: 13. Germline loops: CDR1 LNHDA, CDR2 SQIVND (reference sequence).